The present T cell receptor beta chain was sequenced within a study of CD8+CD57+ T cells in acquired aplastic anemia. The V end lost 0 bases, the J end lost 2 bases, and 6 bases lay between the germline ends. Germline CDR1 reads SGHRS; CDR2 reads YFSETQ. The length of the CDR3 is 14 residues. Profiling that covered TCR beta VDJ and CDR3 relied on genomic DNA as its template. MiXCR, run by TCRdb on the reads, gives a single entry per CDR3 protein. The data hold about 180,000 distinct CDR3 sequences, with about 44% observed a single time. Those patients picked for sequencing had displayed CD8+CD57+ cell expansion on flow cytometry. All participating patients were living with severe acquired aplastic anemia. Therapy had not been given to patients before blood sampling.

The chain employs TRBV5-1 and TRBJ1-3, with D uncertain. Source material: sorted CD4+, CD8+, or CD8+CD57+ T cells (not recorded which) from PBMCs. The source of this sequence is a human donor with aplastic anemia. The chain's CDR3 is CASSLGSAGNTIYF. In DNA form, the CDR3 reads TGCGCCAGCAGCTTGGGGTCGGCTGGAAACACCATATATTTT.